This T cell receptor beta chain is from a study of T cell responses to AZD1222 COVID-19 vaccine. Whole-study results and caveats: Unmutated variant regions are reportedly targeted by nearly half of spike-specific TCRs. Only 5 or 6 AZD1222 recipients tested seropositive at baseline. The donor cohort was predominantly white British with a female majority, and clonal diversity may have been underestimated. It was only after the peak T cell response that any repertoires were sampled.

CDR3 size: 11 residues. The V and J ends lost 4 bases and 9 bases respectively, with 8 bases between them. Germline V gene lookup returns CDR1 SGHDT and CDR2 YYEEEE. This clone was detected only once. Its antigen remains unidentified. Clones were sequenced by immunoSEQ multiplex PCR, and TCRdb holds only the in-frame ones, with some missing. The repertoire includes fewer than 200,000 clones, approximately 92% of them detected once, and over 9.5% sits in the top ten. Sequences were derived from peripheral blood, sampled on day 0 of AZD1222 vaccination. This receptor was taken from an adult in good health. The gene calls are TRBV5-6 and TRBJ2-1, with D unresolved. Written as DNA, the CDR3 is TGTGCCAGCAGCACTTCGGCTGAGCAGTTCTTC. Its translation is CASSTSAEQFF.